This T cell receptor beta chain was captured in a study of cytomegalovirus exposure and HLA in healthy donors. As for the study in general: Of 398 genotyped donors, roughly 80% clustered with self-reported Caucasian donors.

The PCR used 60 Vbeta and 13 Jbeta primers. Measured with immunoSEQ multiplex PCR; TCRdb has only the in-frame clones, and not every one. This sample has about 250,000 clones, with 78% found just once. There are 14 residues in the CDR3. Trimming took 0 bases from V and 12 from J, leaving 15 bases between them. Germline V lookup: CDR1 LNHNV, CDR2 YYDKDF (reference sequence). The table lists this clone with a count of one. What it binds is not known. Study-level results: DRB1 showed the most TCR associations and HLA-C the fewest in a later analysis, as rates varied by HLA locus. Previously analyzed data showed that most TCR beta V segments were productive at a frequency of about 90% or about 30%.

The receptor was isolated from a boy younger than 18 in good health and CMV-seronegative. The chain combines TRBV15 with TRBJ2-1, with D possibly being TRBD2 (5 bases). Sample: PBMCs. CDR3 in DNA: TGTGCCACCAGCAGAGATATCCCCGGCAGCGGGCAGTTCTTC. It is translated as CATSRDIPGSGQFF.